Sequencing of this T cell receptor (beta chain) was carried out in a study of blood T cell repertoires in COVID-19. Turning to the study itself: The samples span acute and convalescent COVID-19 from the United States, Italy and Spain.

Authors' processing steps: Nucleated cell counts were estimated from reference gene primer amplification. Clones were read by immunoSEQ multiplex PCR, and TCRdb kept only the in-frame ones, dropping some. The DNA was the basis for D and trimming; V, J and clone size are from that table. Of hundreds of thousands of clones in the sample, 85% to 90% were seen once. This TCR came from a man aged 45-60 years who had been exposed to COVID-19. The sequencing sample was made of PBMCs or T cells enriched from blood (not recorded which).

DNA for the CDR3: TGTGCCAGCAGCTTATGGTCAGGGGGCTACAATGAGCAGTTCTTC. Amino acids: CASSLWSGGYNEQFF. J is TRBJ2-1 and V is TRBV7-3; TRBD1 matches 7 bases. Looked up from germline, CDR1 is SGHTA and CDR2 is FQGTGA. Trimming cost V 2 bases and J 3 bases; bases outside gene matches: 4. The CDR3 is 15 amino acids.